Sequencing of this TCR beta chain was carried out in a study of OX40 agonist ivuxolimab in advanced cancers. Study-level points and caveats: At doses 0.1 to 3.0 mg/kg, CD4+ and CD8+ clones expanded.

Germline loops: CDR1 MNHEY, CDR2 SMNVEV (reference sequence). The CDR3 spans 12 residues. V was pared by 6 bases and J by 2 bases, with 8 bases between. Measured with immunoSEQ multiplex PCR; TCRdb has only the in-frame clones, and not every one. The table lists about 76,000 clones, around nine tenths of them singletons. Comment on this clone: Its antigen is undetermined.

The clonotype comes from an adult with an advanced solid tumor such as melanoma, head and neck, liver or kidney cancer. The input for sequencing was CD4+ or CD8+ T cells sorted from blood, taken in a trial of the OX40 agonist ivuxolimab. The V and J genes are TRBV27 and TRBJ2-7; possible D gene TRBD1, 6 bases. CDR3 in DNA: TGTGCCAGCAGGGGGGCCACCTACGAGCAGTACTTC. Translation: CASRGATYEQYF.